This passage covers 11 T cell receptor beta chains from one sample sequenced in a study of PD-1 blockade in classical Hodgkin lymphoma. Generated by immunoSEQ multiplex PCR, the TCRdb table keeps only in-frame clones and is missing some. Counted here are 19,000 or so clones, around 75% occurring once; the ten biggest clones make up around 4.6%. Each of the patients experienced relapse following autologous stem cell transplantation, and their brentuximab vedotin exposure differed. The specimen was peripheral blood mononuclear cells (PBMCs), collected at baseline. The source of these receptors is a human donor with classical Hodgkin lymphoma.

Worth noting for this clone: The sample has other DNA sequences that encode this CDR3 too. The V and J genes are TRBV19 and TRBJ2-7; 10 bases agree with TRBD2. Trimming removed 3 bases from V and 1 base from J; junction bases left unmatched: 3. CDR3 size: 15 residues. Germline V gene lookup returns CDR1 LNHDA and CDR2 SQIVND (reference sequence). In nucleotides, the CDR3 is TGTGCCAGTAGTATGCGGACTAGCGGATCCTACGAGCAGTACTTC. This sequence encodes CASSMRTSGSYEQYF. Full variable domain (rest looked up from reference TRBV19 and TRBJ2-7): DGGITQSPKYLFRKEGQNVTLSCEQNLNHDAMYWYRQDPGQGLRLIYYSQIVNDFQKGDIAEGYSVSREKKESFPLTVTSAQKNPTAFYLCASSMRTSGSYEQYFGPGTRLTVT.

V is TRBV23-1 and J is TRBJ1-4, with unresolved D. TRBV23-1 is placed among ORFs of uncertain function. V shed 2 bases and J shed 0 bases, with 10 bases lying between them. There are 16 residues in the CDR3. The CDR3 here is CASSQGNKATNEKLFF. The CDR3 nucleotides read TGCGCCAGCAGTCAAGGTAACAAAGCAACTAATGAAAAACTGTTTTTT.

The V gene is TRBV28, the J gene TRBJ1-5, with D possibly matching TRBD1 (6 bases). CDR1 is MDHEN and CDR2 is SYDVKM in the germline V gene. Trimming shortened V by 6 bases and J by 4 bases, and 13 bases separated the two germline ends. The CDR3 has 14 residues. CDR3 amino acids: CASRGHPGNQPQHF. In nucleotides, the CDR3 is TGTGCCAGCAGGGGACACCCAGGGAATCAGCCCCAGCATTTT.

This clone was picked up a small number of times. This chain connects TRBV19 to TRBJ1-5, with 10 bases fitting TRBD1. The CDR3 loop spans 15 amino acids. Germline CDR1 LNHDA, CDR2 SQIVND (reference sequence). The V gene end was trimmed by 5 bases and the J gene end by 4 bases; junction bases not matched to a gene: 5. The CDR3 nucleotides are TGTGCCAGTAGTGGAGGACAGGGGGGTAATCAGCCCCAGCATTTT. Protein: CASSGGQGGNQPQHF.

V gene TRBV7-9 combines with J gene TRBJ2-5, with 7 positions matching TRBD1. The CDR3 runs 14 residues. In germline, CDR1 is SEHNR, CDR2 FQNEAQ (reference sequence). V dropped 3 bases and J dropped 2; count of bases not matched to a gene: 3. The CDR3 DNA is TGTGCCAGCAGCTTCTCAGGGGGACAAGAGACCCAGTACTTC. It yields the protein CASSFSGGQETQYF.

The CDR3, as DNA: TGTGCCAGCAGCTTATTTGAGTCGAACACTGAAGCTTTCTTT. It yields the protein CASSLFESNTEAFF. The J gene is TRBJ1-1, the V gene TRBV7-2; no firm D call. The CDR3 runs 14 residues. From germline, CDR1 is SGHTA and CDR2 FQGNSA. V was cut by 2 bases and J by 1 base, with 8 bases left in between.

The CDR3 loop is CASSLWASGGYEQFF. The DNA of the CDR3 is TGTGCCAGCAGTTTATGGGCTAGCGGGGGGTATGAGCAGTTCTTC. The chain carries TRBV27 and TRBJ2-1; 11 bases align to TRBD2. The V and J ends lost 1 base and 8 bases, in that order; junction bases with no gene match: 4. Germline-derived CDR1 and CDR2 are MNHEY and SMNVEV (reference sequence). CDR3 length: 15 amino acids.

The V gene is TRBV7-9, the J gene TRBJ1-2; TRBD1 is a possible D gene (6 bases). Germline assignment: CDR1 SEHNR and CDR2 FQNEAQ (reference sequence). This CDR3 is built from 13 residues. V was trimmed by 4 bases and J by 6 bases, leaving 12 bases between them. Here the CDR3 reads CASSSTGTDGYTF. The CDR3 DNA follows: TGTGCCAGCAGCTCTACAGGGACGGATGGCTACACCTTC.

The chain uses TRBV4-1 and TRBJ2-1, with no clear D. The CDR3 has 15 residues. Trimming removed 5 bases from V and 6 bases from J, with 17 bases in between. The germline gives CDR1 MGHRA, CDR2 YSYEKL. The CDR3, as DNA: TGCGCCAGCAGCTTTGGGGAAGGCAGAGGCAATGAGCAGTTCTTC. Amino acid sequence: CASSFGEGRGNEQFF.

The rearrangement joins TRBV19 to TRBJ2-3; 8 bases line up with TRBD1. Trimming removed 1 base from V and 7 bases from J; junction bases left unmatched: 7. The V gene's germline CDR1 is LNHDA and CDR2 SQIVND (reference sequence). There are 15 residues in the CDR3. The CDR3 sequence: CASSIGAGGANTQYF. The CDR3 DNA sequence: TGTGCCAGTAGTATAGGGGCAGGGGGCGCGAATACGCAGTATTTT.

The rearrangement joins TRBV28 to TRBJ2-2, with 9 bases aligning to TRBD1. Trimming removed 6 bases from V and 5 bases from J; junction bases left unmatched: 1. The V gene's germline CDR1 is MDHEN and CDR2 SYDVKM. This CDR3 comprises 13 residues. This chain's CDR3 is CASRTGGTGELFF. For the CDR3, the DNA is TGTGCCAGCAGGACAGGGGGAACCGGGGAGCTGTTTTTT.